Listed here are 29 T cell receptor beta chains from one sample, sequenced in a study of sequential checkpoint blockade in melanoma (dated by TCRdb to about 2019). The library was generated by the immunoSEQ multiplex PCR assay. TCRdb took this table from immuneACCESS and kept in-frame rearrangements with V and J called. Such tables lack part of the clones; where checked against another copy, unresolved V genes explain under half of the gap, and the rest is unexplained. The sample yields some 14,000 clones; approximately 82% were counted once. The biggest ten clones account for roughly 29% of the sample. The sample's treatment or condition, from its label and the paper: randomized to nivolumab then ipilimumab (arm A) or the reverse (arm B). This specimen was CD8+ T cells sorted from blood (inferred from file names), taken from a patient given nivolumab and ipilimumab in sequence. Every receptor here comes from a human donor with melanoma.

This chain links TRBV4-1 with TRBJ2-3; tentative D call: TRBD2 (6 bases). CDR1 is MGHRA, CDR2 YSYEKL, per germline. The germline V and J ends were trimmed by 5 bases and 8 bases, with 23 bases remaining between them. This CDR3 region has 16 residues. The DNA of the CDR3 is TGCGCCAGCAGCTCCTCTGGAACGGAGGGGAAAGGTACGCAGTATTTT. Protein product: CASSSSGTEGKGTQYF.

The V gene is TRBV7-2, the J gene TRBJ2-2, with 10 positions matching TRBD1. This CDR3 contains 16 residues. Germline CDR1 reads SGHTA; CDR2 reads FQGNSA. The V segment lost 5 bases and the J segment 4 bases; nucleotides outside the gene matches: 7. The CDR3 nucleotides read TGTGCCAGCAGCCACCCGACAGGGGGCCGCACCGGGGAGCTGTTTTTT. Translating it yields CASSHPTGGRTGELFF.

There are a few counts of this clone. J is TRBJ1-5 and V is TRBV27, with a weak D call TRBD1 (5 bases). The CDR3 spans 15 residues. The V and J ends lost 2 bases and 5 bases respectively, with 13 bases between them. Germline V gives CDR1 MNHEY, CDR2 SMNVEV (reference sequence). The CDR3, as DNA: TGTGCCAGCAGTTTAGGGGCTGCTCCTCATCAGCCCCAGCATTTT. It yields the protein CASSLGAAPHQPQHF.

The chain employs TRBV11-2 and TRBJ2-1; the match to TRBD2 covers 7 bases. The V gene's germline CDR1 is SGHAT and CDR2 FQNNGV. The V and J ends lost 5 bases and 0 bases, in that order; junction bases with no gene match: 13. The CDR3 is 18 amino acids. The CDR3 nucleotides read TGTGCCAGCAGCCCGAGGAACCGCGGGGGAAGCTCCTACAATGAGCAGTTCTTC. Protein sequence: CASSPRNRGGSSYNEQFF.

The V and J genes are TRBV4-2 and TRBJ2-3; 10 bases are a match to TRBD2. The CDR3 has 15 residues. CDR1 LGHNA and CDR2 YNFKEQ come from the germline V gene. V lost 4 bases, J lost 6 bases, and 7 bases stayed unmatched. CDR3 amino acids: CASSPRAGGVDTQYF. CDR3 nucleotide sequence: TGTGCCAGCAGCCCCCGAGCGGGGGGGGTTGATACGCAGTATTTT.

This clone was seen a handful of times. The V gene is TRBV7-8, the J gene TRBJ2-7; 7 bases match TRBD1. Germline V gene lookup returns CDR1 SGHVS and CDR2 FQNEAQ. The ends lost 1 base at V and 4 bases at J; junction bases unmatched: 10. There are 16 residues in the CDR3. DNA for the CDR3: TGTGCCAGCAGCTTAGTTCAGGGGGAGCTGGTATACGAGCAGTACTTC. Its translation is CASSLVQGELVYEQYF.

The V gene is TRBV30, the J gene TRBJ1-2; 9 nucleotides line up with TRBD1. Germline V CDR1 and CDR2: GTSNPN, SVGIG (reference sequence). This CDR3 region has 13 residues. The V gene end was trimmed by 4 bases and the J gene end by 2 bases; junction bases not matched to a gene: 2. The CDR3 sequence is CAWTGTGNYGYTF. The CDR3 DNA sequence: TGTGCCTGGACAGGGACAGGGAACTATGGCTACACCTTC.

The chain has TRBV10-3 and TRBJ2-1, with TRBD2 identical over 10 bases. CDR1 is ENHRY and CDR2 is SYGVKD in the germline V gene. The CDR3 loop spans 16 amino acids. After removal of 4 bases from V and 2 bases from J, the junction contained 5 bases not matched to a gene. The CDR3 nucleotides are TGTGCCATCAGTGTAGCGGGAGGAGGGACCTACAATGAGCAGTTCTTC. This codes for CAISVAGGGTYNEQFF.

Within the sample, this clone is large. The genes are TRBV15 and TRBJ1-2, with TRBD1 matching over 7 bases. Germline assignment: CDR1 LNHNV and CDR2 YYDKDF (reference sequence). Trimming cost V 0 bases and J 8 bases; bases outside gene matches: 3. The CDR3 length is 13 residues. For the CDR3, the DNA is TGTGCCACCAGCAGAGATGTGGGACAGGGCTACACCTTC. It codes for CATSRDVGQGYTF.

J is TRBJ1-5 and V is TRBV5-6; D not certain. CDR3 size: 15 residues. The germline V and J ends were trimmed by 6 bases and 0 bases, with 13 bases remaining between them. From germline, CDR1 is SGHDT and CDR2 YYEEEE. The CDR3 coding sequence is TGTGCCAGCACCCTCAGCTGGGCTAGCAATCAGCCCCAGCATTTT. Translated: CASTLSWASNQPQHF.

The chain employs TRBV29-1 and TRBJ2-7, with D perhaps matching TRBD1 (5 bases). The CDR3 has 11 residues. Looked up from germline, CDR1 is SQVTM and CDR2 is ANQGSEA. Trimming took 5 bases from V and 2 from J, leaving 7 bases between them. In DNA form, the CDR3 reads TGCAGCGTTCCAGGGACCTACGAGCAGTACTTC. This gives the protein CSVPGTYEQYF.

In its sample, this clone was seen a few times. This sequence joins TRBV5-1 and TRBJ2-1, with 9 bases matching TRBD2. The germline V gene has CDR1 SGHRS and CDR2 YFSETQ. This CDR3 contains 15 residues. V lost 4 bases, J lost 5 bases, and 7 bases stayed unmatched. The CDR3 loop is CASSHGLAQNNEQFF. CDR3 in DNA: TGCGCCAGCAGCCACGGACTAGCGCAGAACAATGAGCAGTTCTTC.

V and J are TRBV4-2 and TRBJ1-2; D is unclear. Trimming shortened V by 0 bases and J by 4 bases, and 12 bases separated the two germline ends. This CDR3 comprises 15 residues. Germline CDR1 LGHNA, CDR2 YNFKEQ. In DNA, the CDR3 is TGTGCCAGCAGCCAAGATCCGGGTTTGAGCTATGGCTACACCTTC. This gives the protein CASSQDPGLSYGYTF.

The genes are TRBV27 and TRBJ1-2; the match to TRBD1 covers 9 bases. Germline V CDR1 and CDR2: MNHEY, SMNVEV (reference sequence). This CDR3 comprises 15 residues. The V and J ends lost 3 bases and 4 bases, in that order; junction bases with no gene match: 6. The CDR3, as DNA: TGTGCCAGCAGTTTTGGGCCGGACAGGGGCTATGGCTACACCTTC. As protein: CASSFGPDRGYGYTF.

This clone was detected once. The chain combines TRBV5-3 with TRBJ1-4; D might be TRBD1 (5 bases). TRBV5-3 is recorded as an ORF, its role being uncertain. V was clipped by 3 bases and J by 0 bases, with 6 bases between them. The CDR3 is 14 amino acids. CDR3 loop: CARSWGATNEKLFF. CDR3 DNA: TGTGCCAGAAGCTGGGGGGCAACTAATGAAAAACTGTTTTTT.

The gene calls are TRBV5-5 and TRBJ2-5, with D possibly TRBD1 on 6 matching bases. Judging by the DNA end, TRBJ2-7 fits better; the J call may be wrong. CDR1 and CDR2 (germline): SGHKS, YYEKEE (reference sequence). CDR3 length: 16 residues. The CDR3 reads CASSPRDTDSSYEQYF. The CDR3 DNA reads TGTGCCAGCAGCCCCCGGGACACCGACAGCTCCTACGAGCAGTACTTC.

This clone was observed a few times. This rearrangement joins TRBV7-8 to TRBJ1-5; the D gene is possibly TRBD1 (6 bases). This CDR3 is built from 14 residues. The germline V and J ends were trimmed by 5 bases and 4 bases, with 12 bases remaining between them. Looked up from germline, CDR1 is SGHVS and CDR2 is FQNEAQ. CDR3 bases: TGTGCCAGCAGCGGAACAGGGAGAAATCAGCCCCAGCATTTT. Protein: CASSGTGRNQPQHF.

The rearrangement joins TRBV2 to TRBJ1-2, with D maybe TRBD1 (6 bases). V lost 7 bases, J lost 6 bases, and 15 bases lay in between. The germline V gene has CDR1 SNHLY and CDR2 FYNNEI. The CDR3 is made up of 13 amino acids. The CDR3 loop is CASNDQGSNGYTF. DNA of the CDR3: TGTGCCAGCAATGATCAGGGGAGCAATGGCTACACCTTC.

The chain uses TRBV15 and TRBJ1-1; the D is unclear. Trimming took off 0 bases at V and 5 bases at J, with 13 bases between the two ends. This CDR3 is built from 15 residues. Germline assignment: CDR1 LNHNV and CDR2 YYDKDF (reference sequence). CDR3 DNA sequence: TGTGCCACCAGCAGAGATGAGGAGGGTTGGACTGAAGCTTTCTTT. Translated: CATSRDEEGWTEAFF. Combining the CDR3 with reference TRBV15 and TRBJ1-1 gives the whole variable domain DAMVIQNPRYQVTQFGKPVTLSCSQTLNHNVMYWYQQKSSQAPKLLFHYYDKDFNNEADTPDNFQSRRPNTSFCFLDIRSPGLGDTAMYLCATSRDEEGWTEAFFGQGTRLTVV.

This chain links TRBV9 with TRBJ2-2, with 8 bases matching TRBD1. The germline V gene encodes CDR1 SGDLS and CDR2 YYNGEE. With V trimmed by 2 bases and J by 3 bases, 6 bases remained unmatched. CDR3 length equals 16 residues. CDR3 protein: CASSVDREGDTGELFF. The CDR3 bases are TGTGCCAGCAGCGTGGACAGGGAAGGCGACACCGGGGAGCTGTTTTTT. The entire variable domain, with the rest obtained from reference TRBV9 and TRBJ2-2, is as follows: DSGVTQTPKHLITATGQRVTLRCSPRSGDLSVYWYQQSLDQGLQFLIQYYNGEERAKGNILERFSAQQFPDLHSELNLSSLELGDSALYFCASSVDREGDTGELFFGEGSRLTVL.

Note on this clone: A far more abundant clone sits one base away, making this likely a read error. In the same sample, other DNA sequences code for this CDR3. The chain links TRBV19 to TRBJ1-5; D remains unclear. From germline, CDR1 is LNHDA and CDR2 SQIVND (reference sequence). This CDR3 has 9 amino acids. The V end was cut by 10 bases, the J end by 11 bases, with 9 bases between. Written as DNA, the CDR3 is TGTGCCACCTCAGTGGCCCAGCATTTT. As protein: CATSVAQHF.

The genes are TRBV27 and TRBJ1-1; possibly TRBD1 for D (6 bases). CDR3 length: 18 residues. V was trimmed by 3 bases and J by 1 base, leaving 21 bases between them. CDR1 and CDR2 (germline): MNHEY, SMNVEV (reference sequence). The DNA of the CDR3 is TGTGCCAGCAGTTTCATGGGGGCCTCTGGTCCCCGGAACACTGAAGCTTTCTTT. As protein: CASSFMGASGPRNTEAFF.

This clone was counted a few times. The chain combines TRBV6-5 with TRBJ2-2; D not certain. V was cut by 5 bases and J by 6 bases, with 10 bases left in between. This CDR3 has 13 residues. The V gene's germline CDR1 is MNHEY and CDR2 SVGAGI. For the CDR3, the DNA is TGTGCCAGCAGTCCTAACTTGTCCGGGGAGCTGTTTTTT. Protein sequence: CASSPNLSGELFF.

The chain couples TRBV4-2 to TRBJ2-2, with TRBD1 as a possible D gene (6 bases). The V and J ends lost 3 bases and 5 bases respectively, with 16 bases between them. This CDR3 is built from 16 residues. From germline, CDR1 is LGHNA and CDR2 YNFKEQ. Written as DNA, the CDR3 is TGTGCCAGCAGCCATAAAACAGGGAGTGATACCGGGGAGCTGTTTTTT. Protein sequence: CASSHKTGSDTGELFF.

This clone has more than one count but fewer than ten. V gene TRBV2 combines with J gene TRBJ2-7, with D possibly TRBD1 on 6 matching bases. Germline V gives CDR1 SNHLY, CDR2 FYNNEI. The CDR3 extends over 12 amino acids. V shed 7 bases and J shed 3 bases, with 10 bases lying between them. CDR3 DNA: TGTGCCAGCACGTGGACAGACTACGAGCAGTACTTC. It is translated as CASTWTDYEQYF.

There are a few counts of this clone. The genes are TRBV7-8 and TRBJ2-1; 12 positions match TRBD2. This CDR3 spans 16 amino acids. Per the germline V gene, CDR1 is SGHVS and CDR2 is FQNEAQ. J was trimmed by 12 bases and V by 5 bases; bases with no gene match: 14. CDR3 DNA sequence: TGTGCCAGCAGCGGTAGGACTAGCGGGGTCTCGGGTTCGCAGTTCTTC. Protein sequence: CASSGRTSGVSGSQFF.

The chain joins TRBV28 to TRBJ2-5; 7 bases agree with TRBD2. With the DNA end fitting TRBJ2-7 better, the J assignment may be wrong. Per germline, CDR1 MDHEN and CDR2 SYDVKM. The CDR3 is made up of 16 amino acids. Here the CDR3 reads CASGLGQRDSSYEQYF. The CDR3 coding sequence is TGTGCCAGCGGGCTGGGGCAGCGGGATTCGTCCTACGAGCAGTACTTC.

The rearrangement links TRBV7-2 to TRBJ2-1; 7 bases line up with TRBD2. The ends lost 3 bases at V and 6 bases at J; junction bases unmatched: 8. In germline, CDR1 is SGHTA, CDR2 FQGNSA. The CDR3 covers 15 residues. The CDR3 protein is CASSFLAGITNEQFF. Written as DNA, the CDR3 is TGTGCCAGCAGCTTTTTAGCGGGTATTACCAATGAGCAGTTCTTC.

The rearrangement links TRBV5-1 to TRBJ2-7, with 9 bases aligning to TRBD1. Trimming at V came to 4 bases and at J to 3 bases, leaving 2 bases not matched to a gene. Germline CDR1 reads SGHRS; CDR2 reads YFSETQ. This CDR3 is built from 13 residues. The CDR3 DNA reads TGCGCCAGCAGCCCGGACAGGGGCTACGAGCAGTACTTC. This encodes CASSPDRGYEQYF. The complete variable domain, with remaining parts taken from reference TRBV5-1 and TRBJ2-7, reads KAGVTQTPRYLIKTRGQQVTLSCSPISGHRSVSWYQQTPGQGLQFLFEYFSETQRNKGNFPGRFSGRQFSNSRSEMNVSTLELGDSALYLCASSPDRGYEQYFGPGTRLTVT.